The 3 T cell receptor beta chains below all came from one sample that was sequenced in a study of blood T cell repertoires in COVID-19 (TCRdb year 2020). The method behind the library was the immunoSEQ multiplex PCR assay. What TCRdb holds here is the immuneACCESS table cut down to in-frame rearrangements. Part of the clones is not present; checked against another copy, under half of the missing clones reflect an unresolved V gene, and the others are unexplained. The sample records 150,000 to 160,000 clones, 70% to 90% of which are singletons. Together, the top ten hold around 0.63% of the sample. Sequencing was carried out using peripheral blood. The receptors were sampled from a man aged 55 to 69 with COVID-19, enrolled during active disease.

This clone was seen only once. The chain recombines TRBV3-1 (or the pseudogene TRBV3-2) with TRBJ1-1; TRBD1 matches 8 bases. The ends lost 1 base at V and 4 bases at J; junction bases unmatched: 5. This CDR3 contains 15 residues. Germline V CDR1 and CDR2: LGHDT, YNNKEL (reference sequence). CDR3 sequence reads: CASSQASQGATEAFF. DNA for the CDR3: TGTGCCAGCAGCCAAGCCAGTCAGGGGGCCACTGAAGCTTTCTTT.

The chain uses TRBV9 and TRBJ1-6; no definite D call. Between the trimmed V and J ends, which lost 3 bases and 6 bases, there was a span of 10 bases. Germline V gene data show CDR1 as SGDLS and CDR2 as YYNGEE. CDR3 length: 14 residues. The CDR3 DNA is TGTGCCAGCAGCGCGGCGGTCTTTAATTCACCCCTCCACTTT. It is translated as CASSAAVFNSPLHF.

This clone is a singleton in its sample. The chain is built from TRBV5-6 and TRBJ2-7; 8 nucleotides agree with TRBD1. This CDR3 has 16 amino acids. After removal of 2 bases from V and 0 bases from J, the junction contained 7 bases not matched to a gene. Germline V gene data show CDR1 as SGHDT and CDR2 as YYEEEE. The CDR3 loop is CASSLFDRGSSYEQYF. The CDR3 nucleotides are TGTGCCAGCAGCTTATTTGACAGGGGAAGCTCCTACGAGCAGTACTTC.